This T cell receptor beta chain comes out of a study of blood T cell repertoires in COVID-19 (dated by TCRdb to the early 2020s). In terms of the full investigation: Samples from collaborators originated in the United States, Italy and Spain and spanned both the acute and convalescent phases of COVID-19. The material from the prospective study consisted of cDNA or gDNA derived from T cells, B-cell-depleted T cells, or PBMCs. Where available, HLA class I and class II types were obtained from metadata supplied by the sample provider rather than from assay-based typing. The samples were drawn from the first 160 participants of the ongoing ImmuneRACE study and from 1,254 subjects provided by 6 global collaborators. The dataset comprised deeply sampled blood TCRbeta repertoires from subjects exposed to, actively infected with, or recovered from COVID-19. The repertoires were made available in a free public database intended to serve as a resource for research on the immune response to SARS-CoV-2. Nearly every sample came with metadata listing a de-identified subject ID, COVID-19 status, age in years and sex.

In regard to this clone: It has no known antigen specificity. Within one base of it there is no much larger clone, and no base qualities were kept.

CDR1 and CDR2, per the germline V gene (reference sequence), are SEHNR and FQNEAQ. V has 5 bases trimmed and J has 10 bases trimmed; junction bases matching no gene number 7. Taken from cysteine to phenylalanine, the CDR3 has 14 residues. Only the CDR3 DNA is retained, 42 bases long and in frame from the first base. TCRbeta CDR3 regions were amplified from genomic DNA using the immunoSEQ Assay, a bias-controlled multiplex PCR. On the authors' methods: Within the assay, amplification of reference gene primers was used to estimate how many nucleated cells each sample contained. Sequence reads were collapsed and filtered to measure the absolute abundance of every unique TCRbeta CDR3 rearrangement. For each sample, productive Simpson clonality was calculated as the square root of Simpson's diversity index over productive rearrangements. TCRdb retrieved this table from immuneACCESS and kept in-frame rearrangements only. Not all clones are present; in checked studies, unresolved V genes account for under half, and no reason is known for the remainder. V, J and clone size are those of that table, while D and trimming were read from the DNA. This sample gives about 78,000 clones in total; around 90% of them show up just once. The ten biggest clones cover 0.7% to 0.9% of the sample.

Overall study results and their limits: Clinical and demographic metadata were provided uncurated, with the amount varying by source and participant.

Whole blood was collected in K2EDTA tubes by collaborating institutions according to the institutions' own protocols. For TCRbeta analysis, collaborator samples were shipped as frozen whole blood, as isolated PBMCs, or as DNA extracted from either sample type. The sequence links TRBV7-9 to TRBJ1-6, with 8 middle bases fitting TRBD1. The material sequenced was peripheral blood. This receptor was identified in an elderly woman with acute or convalescent COVID-19. For the CDR3, the sequence is CASSRLQGASPLHF. The nucleotide sequence reads TGTGCCAGCAGCCGTCTTCAGGGGGCCTCACCCCTCCACTTT.